This T cell receptor beta chain was profiled in a study of CD4 and CD8 cells across lung adenocarcinoma regions (dated by TCRdb to about 2018). About the investigation overall: The study examined intratumor heterogeneity of the T cell receptor repertoire by comparing tumor centers with tumor margins.

The germline V gene yields SGHTA for CDR1 and FQGNSA for CDR2. The CDR3 runs 15 amino acids, cysteine and phenylalanine included. Only the CDR3 part of the read is kept: 45 bases, read in frame from the first base. Germline trimming: 1 base from V, 5 bases from J; junction bases outside gene matches: 6. Donors were patients with localized lung adenocarcinoma, a subtype of non-small cell lung cancer. Samples were obtained from the centers of localized lung adenocarcinomas. For TCR repertoire analysis, CD4+ T cells from tumor tissue were profiled separately from CD8+ T cells. In regard to this clonotype: Its target antigen remains unknown. Per-base quality was not reported, and no clone a single base away is much larger than it.

Libraries were prepared through PCR. Data came from a HiSeq X Ten. In-frame beta chains were kept once TCRdb had trimmed the public reads at Q25 with fastp and called clones with MiXCR. Identical CDR3 protein sequences are pooled into one entry, listed with their most common genes and DNA. This sample lists 13,000 or so distinct CDR3 sequences; just under 45% were detected once. The top ten hold around a sixth of the sample. The specimen was CD4+ T cells from the center of a lung tumor. Per the publication, the cell subset or site label means: tumor center region. The sequence is built from TRBV7-2 and TRBJ2-3; TRBD2 matches 7 bases in the middle. The source is a male donor with lung adenocarcinoma. The CD4 and CD8 labels of this study may be unreliable. The CDR3: CASSLEQAGLDTQYF. The DNA sequence follows: TGTGCCAGCAGCTTAGAGCAAGCGGGATTAGATACGCAGTATTTT.